The rows below give T cell receptor beta chains drawn from one sample of a study of PD-L1 blockade in urothelial cancer. Libraries were prepared by immunoSEQ multiplex PCR; TCRdb keeps only in-frame clonotypes and omits some of them. Of roughly 53,000 clones in the sample, roughly 85% were seen once. Sequences were derived from PBMCs, sampled around atezolizumab (anti-PD-L1) treatment. The receptors originated from a woman in her fifties or sixties with urothelial cancer. Each CDR3 is given without its conserved first and last residue. The D gene is left open where the match is weak.

ASTLLATPRTQY,TRBJ2-5,TRBV6-6,TRBD2
SASASREQY,TRBJ2-7,TRBV20-1,.
ASSTRQGYTEAF,TRBJ1-1,TRBV19,TRBD1
ARTPGCGYT,TRBJ1-2,TRBV7-5,.
SVHPSRGTEAF,TRBJ1-1,TRBV29-1,.
ASSFSPQAGNEQY,TRBJ2-7,TRBV7-6,.
ASSKGTSGGNY,TRBJ2-5,TRBV11-2,TRBD2
ASSLVGSAGDYGYT,TRBJ1-2,TRBV7-2,.
ASSYGGPSGNTIY,TRBJ1-3,TRBV6-5,.
ASSFGSGRAQETQY,TRBJ2-5,TRBV7-7,TRBD2
ASTPQPGTGSLSTEAF,TRBJ1-1,TRBV5-1,TRBD1
AIDPGTSDYEQY,TRBJ2-7,TRBV10-3,TRBD2
ASSLVRKNTEAF,TRBJ1-1,TRBV7-2,.
ASRSGDTQY,TRBJ2-3,TRBV19,.
ASRPRLAEAF,TRBJ1-1,TRBV6-6,.
ASRPDRATAYEQY,TRBJ2-7,TRBV7-2,TRBD1
ASSRQDSYEQY,TRBJ2-7,TRBV5-1,.
ASSRRTGLDTEAF,TRBJ1-1,TRBV5-4,TRBD1
ASRSYSESGANVLT,TRBJ2-6,TRBV5-1,.
ASSPDRFAGNTIY,TRBJ1-3,TRBV7-9,TRBD1
ASSLGPNRGTDTQY,TRBJ2-3,TRBV11-2,.
ASKGTVGAKNIQY,TRBJ2-4,TRBV5-1,TRBD1
ASSSGFGTDTQY,TRBJ2-3,TRBV6-5,.
ASSLIPTGSFTDTQY,TRBJ2-3,TRBV7-2,TRBD1
ASSRPQGPNSPLH,TRBJ1-6,TRBV6-6,.
ASRTTGGTGELF,TRBJ2-2,TRBV2,TRBD1
ASSPMQTDQETQY,TRBJ2-5,TRBV18,.
ASSLYRRYNQPQH,TRBJ1-5,TRBV28,.
ASSDWGGTGELF,TRBJ2-2,TRBV2,TRBD2
ASSDYSSYNEQF,TRBJ2-1,TRBV6-1,.
ASSFGGGPREQY,TRBJ2-7,TRBV27,.
ASSKIPRVSYEQY,TRBJ2-7,TRBV6-5,.
ASSENGEQY,TRBJ2-7,TRBV7-9,.
ASSRQGGFRETQY,TRBJ2-5,TRBV27,.
SVNSGGSTGELF,TRBJ2-2,TRBV29-1,TRBD2
ASSQAGLRGKEAF,TRBJ1-1,TRBV14,.
ASSYYGLNEKLF,TRBJ1-4,TRBV6-5,.
ASSETGVSRGYT,TRBJ1-2,TRBV2,TRBD1
ASSFTGGDTYGYT,TRBJ1-2,TRBV5-1,TRBD1
ASSPQGWQETQY,TRBJ2-5,TRBV18,.
ASSPGTGGNTIY,TRBJ1-3,TRBV9,.
ASSELSGGRYEQY,TRBJ2-7,TRBV2,TRBD1
ASSGYSLEQF,TRBJ2-1,TRBV25-1,.
ASSRGTGANYGYT,TRBJ1-2,TRBV4-3,TRBD1
ASSIGTSGSNEQF,TRBJ2-1,TRBV19,TRBD2
ATSGGANNQPQH,TRBJ1-5,TRBV19,.
ASSDRAGDPWEQY,TRBJ2-7,TRBV6-1,TRBD2
ASSSDRPTYEQY,TRBJ2-7,TRBV7-9,TRBD1
ASMTGPSGANVLT,TRBJ2-6,TRBV5-1,.
ASSLGQGRPEEQY,TRBJ2-7,TRBV5-6,TRBD1
ASSLKSGRNTGELF,TRBJ2-2,TRBV7-2,TRBD2
ASSGGPGGNQPQH,TRBJ1-5,TRBV7-9,.
ASSLSSGTRTYEQY,TRBJ2-7,TRBV19,.
ASRFTGDNSPLH,TRBJ1-6,TRBV19,TRBD1
ASSLGQGDQPQH,TRBJ1-5,TRBV5-1,TRBD1